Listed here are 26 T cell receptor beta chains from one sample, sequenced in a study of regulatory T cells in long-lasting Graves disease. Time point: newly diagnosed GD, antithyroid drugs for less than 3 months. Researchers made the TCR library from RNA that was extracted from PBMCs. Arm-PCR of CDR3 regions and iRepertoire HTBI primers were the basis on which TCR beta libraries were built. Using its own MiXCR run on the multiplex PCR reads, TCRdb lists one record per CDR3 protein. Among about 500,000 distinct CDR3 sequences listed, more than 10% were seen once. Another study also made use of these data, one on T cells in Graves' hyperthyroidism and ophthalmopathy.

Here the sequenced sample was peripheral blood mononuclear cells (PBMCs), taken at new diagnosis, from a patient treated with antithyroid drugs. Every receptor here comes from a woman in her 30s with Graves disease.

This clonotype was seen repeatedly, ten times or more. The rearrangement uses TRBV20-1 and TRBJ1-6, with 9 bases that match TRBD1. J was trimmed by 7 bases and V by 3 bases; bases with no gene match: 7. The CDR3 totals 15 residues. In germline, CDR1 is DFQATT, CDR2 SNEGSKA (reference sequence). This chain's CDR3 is CSARPSGQGNSPLHF. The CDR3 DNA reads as TGCAGTGCTAGGCCATCGGGACAGGGAAATTCACCCCTCCACTTT.

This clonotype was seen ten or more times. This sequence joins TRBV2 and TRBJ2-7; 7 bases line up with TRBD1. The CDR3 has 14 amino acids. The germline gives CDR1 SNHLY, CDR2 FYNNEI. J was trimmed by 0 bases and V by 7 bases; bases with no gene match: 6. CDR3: CASIKDRFSYEQYF. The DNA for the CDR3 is TGTGCCAGCATCAAGGACAGGTTCTCCTACGAGCAGTACTTC.

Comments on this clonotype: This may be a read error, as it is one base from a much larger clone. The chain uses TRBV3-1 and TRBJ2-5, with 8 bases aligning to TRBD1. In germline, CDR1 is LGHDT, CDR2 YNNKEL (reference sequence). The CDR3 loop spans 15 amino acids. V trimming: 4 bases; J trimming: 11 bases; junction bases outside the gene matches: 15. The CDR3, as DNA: TGTGCCAGCAGCCCTGGGACAGGAAGGGACAATGAGCAGTACTTC. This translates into CASSPGTGRDNEQYF.

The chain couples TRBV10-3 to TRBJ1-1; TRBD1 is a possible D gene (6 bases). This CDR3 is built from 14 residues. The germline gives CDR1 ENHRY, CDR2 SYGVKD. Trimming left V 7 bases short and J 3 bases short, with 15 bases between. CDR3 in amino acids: CAIKGRGEHTEAFF. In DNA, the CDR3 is TGTGCCATCAAGGGAAGGGGGGAACACACTGAAGCTTTCTTT.

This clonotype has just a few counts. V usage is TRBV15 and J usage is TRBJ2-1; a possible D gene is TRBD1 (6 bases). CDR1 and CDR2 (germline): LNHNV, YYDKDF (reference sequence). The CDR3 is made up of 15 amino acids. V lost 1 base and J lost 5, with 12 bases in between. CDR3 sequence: CATSRVTNRDNEQFF. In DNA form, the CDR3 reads TGTGCCACCAGCAGAGTCACAAACAGGGACAATGAGCAGTTCTTC. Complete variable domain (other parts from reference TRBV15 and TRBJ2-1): DAMVIQNPRYQVTQFGKPVTLSCSQTLNHNVMYWYQQKSSQAPKLLFHYYDKDFNNEADTPDNFQSRRPNTSFCFLDIRSPGLGDTAMYLCATSRVTNRDNEQFFGPGTRLTVL.

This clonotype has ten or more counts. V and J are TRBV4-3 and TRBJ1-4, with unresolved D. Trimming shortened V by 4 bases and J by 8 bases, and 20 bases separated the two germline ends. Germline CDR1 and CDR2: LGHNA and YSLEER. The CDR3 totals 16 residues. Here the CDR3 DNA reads TGCGCCAGCAGCCTCCTTCCCCGGAAATCCGGCGAAAAACTGTTTTTT. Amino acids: CASSLLPRKSGEKLFF.

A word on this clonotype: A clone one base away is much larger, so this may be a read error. This chain's CDR3 is CSAGDRGPPYEQYF. The CDR3, as DNA: TGCAGTGCGGGGGACAGGGGCCCCCCCTACGAGCAGTACTTC. The rearrangement uses TRBV20-1 and TRBJ2-7; TRBD1 aligns across 10 bases. Unmatched junction bases numbered 7, after V lost 6 bases and J lost 2 bases. This CDR3 contains 14 residues. The germline V gene has CDR1 DFQATT and CDR2 SNEGSKA (reference sequence).

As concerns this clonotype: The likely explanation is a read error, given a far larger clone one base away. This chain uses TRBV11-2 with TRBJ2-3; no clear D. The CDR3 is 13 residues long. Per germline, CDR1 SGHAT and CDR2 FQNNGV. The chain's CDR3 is CTSSGLYTDTQYF. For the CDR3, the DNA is TGTACCAGCAGTGGGCTTTACACAGATACGCAGTATTTT.

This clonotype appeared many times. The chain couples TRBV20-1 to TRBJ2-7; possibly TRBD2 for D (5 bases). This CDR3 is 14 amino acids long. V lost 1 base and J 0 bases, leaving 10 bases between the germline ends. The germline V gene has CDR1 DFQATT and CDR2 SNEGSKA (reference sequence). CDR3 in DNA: TGCAGTGCTAGAGTCCCGGGGAGCTCCTACGAGCAGTACTTC. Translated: CSARVPGSSYEQYF.

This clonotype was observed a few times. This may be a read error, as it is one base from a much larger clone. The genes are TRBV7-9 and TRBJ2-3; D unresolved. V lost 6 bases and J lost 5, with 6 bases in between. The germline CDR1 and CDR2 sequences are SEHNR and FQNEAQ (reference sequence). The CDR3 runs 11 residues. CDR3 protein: CASSYLDTQYF. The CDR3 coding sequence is TGTGCCAGCAGTTACTTAGATACGCAGTATTTT.

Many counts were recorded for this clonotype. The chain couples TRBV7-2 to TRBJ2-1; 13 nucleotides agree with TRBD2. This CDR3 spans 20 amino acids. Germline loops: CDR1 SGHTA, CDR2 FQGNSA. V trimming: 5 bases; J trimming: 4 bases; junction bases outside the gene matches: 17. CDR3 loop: CASSARTSGRLSVSYNEQFF. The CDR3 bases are TGTGCCAGCAGCGCCCGGACTAGCGGGAGATTGAGTGTATCGTACAATGAGCAGTTCTTC.

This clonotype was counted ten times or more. CDR3 sequence: CASRRPGRETQYF. CDR3 DNA: TGTGCCAGCAGGCGACCAGGGCGGGAGACCCAGTACTTC. This chain uses TRBV27 with TRBJ2-5; the D gene is possibly TRBD1 (5 bases). Germline V gives CDR1 MNHEY, CDR2 SMNVEV (reference sequence). CDR3 length equals 13 residues. V was trimmed by 6 bases and J by 5 bases, leaving 13 bases between them.

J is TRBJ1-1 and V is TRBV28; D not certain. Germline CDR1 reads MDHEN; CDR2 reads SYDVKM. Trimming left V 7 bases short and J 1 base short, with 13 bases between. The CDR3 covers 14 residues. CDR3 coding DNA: TGTGCCAGCACTGGGCGCGGACCGAACACTGAAGCTTTCTTT. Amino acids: CASTGRGPNTEAFF.

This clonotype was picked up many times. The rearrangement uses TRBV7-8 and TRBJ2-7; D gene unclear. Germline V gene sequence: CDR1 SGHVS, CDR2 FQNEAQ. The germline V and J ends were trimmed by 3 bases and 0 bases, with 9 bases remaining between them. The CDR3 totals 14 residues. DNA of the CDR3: TGTGCCAGCAGCTTGACACCGAGCTCCTACGAGCAGTACTTC. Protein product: CASSLTPSSYEQYF.

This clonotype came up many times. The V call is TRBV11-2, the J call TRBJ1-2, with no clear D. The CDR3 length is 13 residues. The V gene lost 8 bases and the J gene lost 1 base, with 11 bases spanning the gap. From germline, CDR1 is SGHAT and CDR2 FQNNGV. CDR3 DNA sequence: TGTGCCAGCGCGCTGACGGTTAACTATGGCTACACCTTC. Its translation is CASALTVNYGYTF.

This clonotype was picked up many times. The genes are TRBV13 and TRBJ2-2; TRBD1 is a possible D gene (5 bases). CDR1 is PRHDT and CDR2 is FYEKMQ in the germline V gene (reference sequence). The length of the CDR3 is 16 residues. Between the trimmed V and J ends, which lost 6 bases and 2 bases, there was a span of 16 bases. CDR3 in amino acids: CASSSSRELNTGELFF. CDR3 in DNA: TGTGCCAGCAGTTCCTCCAGGGAACTCAACACCGGGGAGCTGTTTTTT.

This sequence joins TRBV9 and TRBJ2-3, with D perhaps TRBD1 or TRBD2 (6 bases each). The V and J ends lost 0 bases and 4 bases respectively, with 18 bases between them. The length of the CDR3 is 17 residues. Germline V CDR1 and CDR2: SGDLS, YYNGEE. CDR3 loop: CASSVASGLGGPDTQYF. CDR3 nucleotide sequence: TGTGCCAGCAGCGTAGCTTCAGGACTTGGGGGGCCAGATACGCAGTATTTT.

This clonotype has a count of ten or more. The CDR3 region has the DNA TGCAGCGTGTTGGAGGGAGGGGATACGCAGTATTTT. Translated: CSVLEGGDTQYF. This chain uses TRBV29-1 with TRBJ2-3; 7 bases match TRBD2. Germline V gives CDR1 SQVTM, CDR2 ANQGSEA. The CDR3 is made up of 12 amino acids. Trimming took 6 bases from V and 6 from J; bases not matched to a gene: 6.

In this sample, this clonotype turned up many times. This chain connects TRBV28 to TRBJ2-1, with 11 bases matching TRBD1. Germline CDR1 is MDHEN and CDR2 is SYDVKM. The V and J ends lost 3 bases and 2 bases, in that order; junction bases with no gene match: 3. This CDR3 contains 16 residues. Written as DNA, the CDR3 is TGTGCCAGCAGTTTCATGGGACAGGGGGCCTACAATGAGCAGTTCTTC. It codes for CASSFMGQGAYNEQFF.

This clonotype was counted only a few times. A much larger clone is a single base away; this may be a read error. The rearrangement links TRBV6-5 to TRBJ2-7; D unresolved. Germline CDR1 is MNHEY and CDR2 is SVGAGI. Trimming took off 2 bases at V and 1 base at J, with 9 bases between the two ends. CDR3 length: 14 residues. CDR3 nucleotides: TGTGCCAGCAGTTACGTGGCTAGTTCCTACGAGCAGTACTTC. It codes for CASSYVASSYEQYF.

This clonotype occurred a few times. DNA for the CDR3: TGTGCCATCACCGGAGATCAGAACTACGAGCAGTACTTC. This translates into CAITGDQNYEQYF. J is TRBJ2-7 and V is TRBV10-3; no clear D gene. Germline CDR1 reads ENHRY; CDR2 reads SYGVKD. The CDR3 totals 13 residues. The ends were cut back, 7 bases at V and 3 bases at J, with 13 bases in the middle.

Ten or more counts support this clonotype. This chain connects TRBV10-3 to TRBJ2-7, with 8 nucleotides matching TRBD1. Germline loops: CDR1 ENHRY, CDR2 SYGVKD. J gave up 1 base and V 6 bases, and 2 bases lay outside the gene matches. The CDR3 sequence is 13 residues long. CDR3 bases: TGTGCCATCAGAGGGGACAGGTCCTACGAGCAGTACTTC. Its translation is CAIRGDRSYEQYF.

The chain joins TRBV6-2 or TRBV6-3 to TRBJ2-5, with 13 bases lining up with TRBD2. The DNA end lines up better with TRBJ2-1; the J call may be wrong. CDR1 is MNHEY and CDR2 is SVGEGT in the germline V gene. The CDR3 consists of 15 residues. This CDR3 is CASRTGTSGMDEQFF. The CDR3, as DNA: TGTGCCAGCAGGACCGGGACTAGCGGGATGGATGAGCAGTTCTTC.

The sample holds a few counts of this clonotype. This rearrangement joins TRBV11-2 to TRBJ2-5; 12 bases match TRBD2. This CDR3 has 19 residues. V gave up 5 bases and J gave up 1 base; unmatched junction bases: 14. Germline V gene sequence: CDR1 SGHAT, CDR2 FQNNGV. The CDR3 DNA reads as TGTGCCAGCAGCACCCGGACTAGCGGGAAAACGGGCATCCAAGAGACCCAGTACTTC. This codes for CASSTRTSGKTGIQETQYF.

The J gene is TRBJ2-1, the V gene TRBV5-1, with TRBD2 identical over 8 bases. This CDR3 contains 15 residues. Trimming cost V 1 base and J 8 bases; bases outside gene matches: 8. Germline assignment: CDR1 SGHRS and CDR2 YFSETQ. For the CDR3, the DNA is TGCGCCAGCAGCTTGATGCTAGCGGGTGGCGATGAGCAGTTCTTC. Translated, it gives CASSLMLAGGDEQFF.

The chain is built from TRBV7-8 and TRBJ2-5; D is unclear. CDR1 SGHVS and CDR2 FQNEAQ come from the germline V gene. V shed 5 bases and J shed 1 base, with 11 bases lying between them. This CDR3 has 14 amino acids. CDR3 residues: CASSPNLIQETQYF. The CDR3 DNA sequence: TGTGCCAGCAGCCCGAACCTCATCCAAGAGACCCAGTACTTC. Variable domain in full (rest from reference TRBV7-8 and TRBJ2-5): GAGVSQSPRYKVAKRGQDVALRCDPISGHVSLFWYQQALGQGPEFLTYFQNEAQLDKSGLPSDRFFAERPEGSVSTLKIQRTQQEDSAVYLCASSPNLIQETQYFGPGTRLLVL.